This T cell receptor beta chain originates from a study of memory CD4+ T cells and cytomegalovirus serostatus (dated by TCRdb to about 2019). Background for the entire study: The cohort comprised about 33 healthy Belgian adults, 9 CMV seropositive and about 25 CMV seronegative. To replicate a published TCR-based CMV serostatus classifier, the study sequenced CD4+ memory TCRbeta repertoires from a Belgian cohort whose cytomegalovirus serostatus was known. Here is what the overall study found, with its caveats: Results were interpreted as suggesting that the CMV-associated TCR signature is largely present in the CD4+ memory repertoire. Only CD4+CD45RO+ memory cells were sequenced, in contrast to the original study, which included naive and memory CD4+ and CD8+ populations. The original-framework classifier achieved a median bootstrapped AUC of approximately 0.96 with a 95% CI of 0.76-1.00 on the Belgian cohort. For predicting CMV serostatus, the median bootstrapped AUC was roughly 0.95 using the original framework and 0.9 to 0.92 using a US-trained random forest. Of around 160 previously reported CMV-associated TCRbeta sequences, about 62 appeared in the CD4+ memory repertoires, each in one to five individuals.

The Quick-DNA Microprep Kit was used to extract genomic DNA from the sorted cells. Amplification of TCRbeta DNA was done with the immunoSEQ hsTCRbeta kit, following the protocol from the manufacturer. An Illumina MiSeq instrument was used to sequence the TCRbeta libraries. As for how the authors treated the data: Once out-of-frame sequences had been removed, millions of distinct TCRbeta sequences were left, which works out to an average of around 73,000 per individual. Each individual was scored by the count of 150 to 200 previously reported CMV-associated TCRbeta sequences and the total productive distinct TCRbeta count. A beta-binomial model was reimplemented in Python, and random forests from scikit-learn, run with default parameters, were trained on data from the US cohort. Classifier performance on the Belgian cohort was summarized as median AUC with percentile confidence intervals over 10,000 bootstrap iterations. TCRdb holds this immuneACCESS table with in-frame rearrangements only. Some clones are missing; in checked studies, unresolved V genes explain under half, and the rest has no known cause. V and J calls and clone size come straight from that table; D and trimming were deduced from the DNA. In all, the sample holds some 48,000 clones, and roughly 78% of those were seen once. Together, the top ten hold approximately 0.8% of the sample.

As to this clone: What antigen it recognizes has not been identified. No much larger clonotype is one base removed from it; base qualities were not supplied. Distinct nucleotide sequences in the sample also encode this CDR3.

A FACSAria II was used to sort memory CD4+ T cells, defined as single viable CD3+CD4+CD8-CD45RO+ cells. CMV serostatus was determined using a Roche Elecsys assay that detects serum IgG against CMV pp150, pp28, p38 and p52. After the samples were thawed, total CD4+ T cells were enriched through positive selection using CD4 magnetic microbeads. The samples came from a different study that was designed specifically to examine the CD4+ T cell memory repertoire. Peripheral blood mononuclear cells were isolated and cryopreserved according to standard operating procedures, and serum was stored at -80 degrees C. CD3-PerCP (BW264/56), CD4-APC (RPA-T4), CD45RO-PE (UCHT1) and CD8-Pacific Orange (3B5) antibodies were used for staining, and non-viable cells were excluded with Sytox blue. The germline V gene (reference sequence) specifies DFQATT as CDR1 and SNEGSKA as CDR2. Including cysteine and phenylalanine, the CDR3 has 11 amino acids. CDR3 DNA only is kept here, 33 bases in frame from base 1.

The V and J genes are TRBV20-1 and TRBJ2-5, with TRBD1 as a weak D call on 6 bases. This receptor was obtained from an adult in good health and CMV-seronegative. Material: memory CD4+ T cells from blood. In nucleotides, the sequence is TGCAGCGGACAGTTACAAGAGACCCAGTACTTC. Translated, this gives CSGQLQETQYF.